The rows below give T cell receptor beta chains drawn from one sample of a study of graft-versus-host responses after intestinal transplantation. Which antigens these TCRs recognize remains unknown. Only in-frame clones appear in the TCRdb table, and some are missing; sequencing was by immunoSEQ multiplex PCR. The data hold about 86,000 clones, with 88% observed a single time. The sequences come from unstimulated CD4+ T cells sorted from spleen or lymph node cells, collected before transplant. All receptors derive from a human donor who was the organ donor for an intestinal transplant. Each CDR3 is given with its conserved first and last residue.

CDR3 length	J gene	V gene	CDR3 protein
17	TRBJ2-1	TRBV5-6	CASSLVGWTSAYNEQFF
16	TRBJ2-1	TRBV27	CASSLGLLAGLNEQFF
16	TRBJ2-1	TRBV18	CASSPLGEGPFYEQFF
16	TRBJ1-3	TRBV7-2	CASSLARRFSGNTIYF
13	TRBJ2-5	TRBV28	CASSSPGGETQYF
16	TRBJ2-7	TRBV4-1	CASSQAWTSGEHGQYF
15	TRBJ2-1	TRBV7-2	CASSFRGPSGNEQFF
14	TRBJ1-5	TRBV10-2	CASSRTGPNQPQHF
13	TRBJ2-5	TRBV30	CAWAPDTQETQYF
13	TRBJ1-2	TRBV7-9	CASSFGQAYGYTF
16	TRBJ2-5	TRBV5-1	CASTTIPGHRTETQYF
13	TRBJ2-1	TRBV4-1	CASSQVDLHRRFF
13	TRBJ2-5	TRBV4-1	CASSLRQGETQYF
15	TRBJ2-3	TRBV6-5	CASSTSSGGAGTQYF
16	TRBJ2-7	TRBV5-1	CASSHNFGTSGNGQYF
14	TRBJ2-2	TRBV15	CATSRAWNTGELFF
13	TRBJ1-4	TRBV25-1	CASRGGPNEKLFF
16	TRBJ2-3	TRBV7-7	CASSSVAGGSPDTQYF